This T cell receptor beta chain appears in the sequencing data of a study of T cells after yellow fever vaccination. Study-level points and caveats: Repertoires obtained by FACS sorting could include abundant clonotypes that entered as contaminants from the bulk population. Though weaker, the secondary response peaked faster, on day 5 versus 15. Most primary-vaccination clones recurred post-booster (around 95% CD4, around 88% CD8).

Germline V gives CDR1 DFQATT, CDR2 SNEGSKA (reference sequence). V was cut by 3 bases and J by 5 bases, with 17 bases left in between. This CDR3 is 14 amino acids long. 5'RACE template switching produced TCR cDNA carrying a universal primer site and UMIs. TCRdb called the 5' RACE reads again in MiXCR, with one record for every CDR3 protein. Altogether over 65,000 distinct CDR3 sequences are present, approximately 12% being singletons, with the ten largest covering 20% to 25%. The sequence derives from a man between 18 and 29 years old who received the YFV17D yellow fever vaccine. Sequenced here: CD8+ T cells not binding an NS4B(214-222) dextramer, sorted from PBMCs, sampled approximately 20 days after the first yellow fever vaccination. This sequence joins TRBV20-1 and TRBJ2-7; D is possibly TRBD1 or TRBD2 (6 bases each). The CDR3 reads CSASTIGQRDEQYV. The CDR3 bases are TGCAGTGCTAGCACTATCGGACAGCGGGACGAGCAGTACGTC.